Each of the 30 T cell receptor beta chains below was sequenced from the same sample in a study of CDR3 diversity in severe acne. MiXCR, applied by TCRdb to the PCR reads, yields one record per CDR3 protein. The data show fewer than 90,000 distinct CDR3 sequences, with approximately 51% seen just once and roughly an eighth held by the top ten. The specimen sequenced was blood. Receptors originate from a male donor in good health, without acne.

This chain connects TRBV10-2 to TRBJ1-2; maybe TRBD1 (5 bases). CDR3 size: 13 residues. V was pared by 8 bases and J by 3 bases, with 13 bases between. Germline V lookup: CDR1 WSHSY, CDR2 SAAADI. This CDR3 reads CASRPGRYYGYTF. The CDR3 nucleotides are TGCGCCAGCCGGCCGGGACGGTACTATGGCTACACCTTC.

The V and J genes are TRBV19 and TRBJ1-4; D is undetermined. The CDR3 length is 13 residues. V was trimmed by 5 bases and J by 8 bases, leaving 12 bases between them. The V gene's germline CDR1 is LNHDA and CDR2 SQIVND (reference sequence). The CDR3, as DNA: TGTGCCAGTAGTTGGTTGGGGAACGAAAAACTGTTTTTT. Translation: CASSWLGNEKLFF.

Many counts were recorded for this clonotype. The chain combines TRBV7-6 with TRBJ2-7; D is perhaps TRBD2 (6 bases). The ends were cut back, 5 bases at V and 0 bases at J, with 20 bases in the middle. Germline CDR1 and CDR2: SGHVS and FNYEAQ. The CDR3 is 17 amino acids. The DNA for the CDR3 is TGTGCCAGCAGCCCACTGGCAAGCGGGCAGCTCTCCTACGAGCAGTACTTC. Amino acid sequence: CASSPLASGQLSYEQYF.

This chain joins TRBV9 and TRBJ2-3; D is ambiguous. Per germline, CDR1 SGDLS and CDR2 YYNGEE. V dropped 0 bases and J dropped 6 bases, with 5 bases sitting between them. This CDR3 has 12 residues. The CDR3 protein is CASSVADDTQYF. The CDR3, as DNA: TGTGCCAGCAGCGTAGCCGATGATACGCAGTATTTT. Full variable domain (missing parts from reference TRBV9 and TRBJ2-3): DSGVTQTPKHLITATGQRVTLRCSPRSGDLSVYWYQQSLDQGLQFLIQYYNGEERAKGNILERFSAQQFPDLHSELNLSSLELGDSALYFCASSVADDTQYFGPGTRLTVL.

This clonotype was seen at least ten times. The chain has TRBV5-1 and TRBJ1-3, with a weak D call TRBD1 (5 bases). Germline-derived CDR1 and CDR2 are SGHRS and YFSETQ. The CDR3 spans 16 residues. The V end lost 1 base, the J end lost 0 bases, and 11 bases lay between the germline ends. The CDR3 DNA reads as TGCGCCAGCAGCTTGCTTGGGACTAACTCTGGAAACACCATATATTTT. It specifies CASSLLGTNSGNTIYF.

This rearrangement joins TRBV20-1 to TRBJ1-6; 12 bases are shared with TRBD1. This CDR3 is built from 20 residues. The germline CDR1 and CDR2 sequences are DFQATT and SNEGSKA (reference sequence). The V gene end was trimmed by 0 bases and the J gene end by 10 bases; junction bases not matched to a gene: 19. DNA for the CDR3: TGCAGTGCTAGAGATCAGGTTGGGACAGGGGGCGCAATAGGGTACTCACCCCTCCACTTT. Amino acid sequence: CSARDQVGTGGAIGYSPLHF.

This clonotype was seen a single time. An end of the junction differs from the germline gene, which may be a read error. V and J are TRBV6-5 and TRBJ2-7; TRBD1 is a possible D gene (6 bases). There are 14 residues in the CDR3. Germline-derived CDR1 and CDR2 are MNHEY and SVGAGI. CDR3 residues: CATRMGANTGELYF. CDR3 DNA sequence: TGTGCCACCCGAATGGGGGCGAACACCGGGGAGCTGTACTTC.

This clonotype was found a few times. The chain has TRBV29-1 and TRBJ2-7, with 13 bases identical to TRBD2. CDR3 length: 13 residues. Germline values: CDR1 SQVTM, CDR2 ANQGSEA. The V segment lost 6 bases and the J segment 4 bases; nucleotides outside the gene matches: 3. The CDR3 DNA follows: TGCAGCGTAAGACTAGCGGGAGGTTACGAGCAGTACTTC. It translates to CSVRLAGGYEQYF.

This clonotype has ten or more counts. The chain carries TRBV5-1 and TRBJ2-7; no reliable D call. The CDR3 totals 13 residues. Trimming removed 0 bases from V and 3 bases from J, with 7 bases in between. Germline CDR1 SGHRS, CDR2 YFSETQ. The CDR3 loop reads CASSLVANYEQYF. For the CDR3, the DNA is TGCGCCAGCAGCTTGGTTGCCAACTACGAGCAGTACTTC. Complete variable domain (other parts from reference TRBV5-1 and TRBJ2-7): KAGVTQTPRYLIKTRGQQVTLSCSPISGHRSVSWYQQTPGQGLQFLFEYFSETQRNKGNFPGRFSGRQFSNSRSEMNVSTLELGDSALYLCASSLVANYEQYFGPGTRLTVT.

The V gene is TRBV12-3 or TRBV12-4, the J gene TRBJ1-6; D may be TRBD1 (6 bases). The V gene lost 6 bases and the J gene lost 8 bases, with 14 bases spanning the gap. CDR3 length: 14 amino acids. The CDR3 coding sequence is TGTGCCAGCAGCCGAGACAGGACGGATTCACCCCTCCACTTT. Translating gives CASSRDRTDSPLHF.

The rearrangement links TRBV25-1 to TRBJ1-1; perhaps TRBD1 as D (6 bases). Germline V gene data show CDR1 as MGHDK and CDR2 as SYGVNS. Trimming shortened V by 6 bases and J by 4 bases, and 21 bases separated the two germline ends. The CDR3 is made up of 16 amino acids. The DNA of the CDR3 is TGTGCCAGCAGCGACCATCACAGGGTACCGAGCACTGAAGCTTTCTTT. Its protein product is CASSDHHRVPSTEAFF.

This clonotype showed up just once. This rearrangement joins TRBV5-1 to TRBJ1-5; D perhaps matches TRBD1 (6 bases). Germline V gene lookup returns CDR1 SGHRS and CDR2 YFSETQ. The V and J ends lost 5 bases and 2 bases respectively, with 14 bases between them. The CDR3 loop spans 15 amino acids. CDR3 coding DNA: TGCGCCAGCAGTTCAGGGGAAGCGGGCAATCAGCCCCAGCATTTT. It encodes CASSSGEAGNQPQHF.

This clonotype is judged medium-sized. This chain connects TRBV20-1 to TRBJ2-5; TRBD2 agrees at 8 bases. The CDR3 has 16 amino acids. V was clipped by 0 bases and J by 5 bases; unmatched bases: 11. From germline, CDR1 is DFQATT and CDR2 SNEGSKA (reference sequence). CDR3 in amino acids: CSARDIRREVGETQYF. The CDR3, as DNA: TGCAGTGCTAGAGATATCCGGCGGGAGGTGGGGGAGACCCAGTACTTC.

This clonotype was recorded at least ten times. The chain has TRBV28 and TRBJ1-6; D gene unclear. V was shortened by 8 bases and J by 10 bases, with 18 bases between the two germline ends. CDR1 MDHEN and CDR2 SYDVKM come from the germline V gene. The CDR3 totals 14 residues. The CDR3 nucleotides read TGTGCCAGCCAGTACGAGACACACTACTCACCCCTCCACTTT. This encodes CASQYETHYSPLHF.

This clonotype was recorded a few times. The V gene is TRBV27, the J gene TRBJ2-1; possible D gene TRBD2, 5 bases. The ends were cut back, 0 bases at V and 4 bases at J, with 19 bases in the middle. CDR1 and CDR2 from the germline V gene are MNHEY and SMNVEV (reference sequence). CDR3 length: 18 amino acids. CDR3 sequence reads: CASSLSLYPGKGYNEQFF. In DNA form, the CDR3 reads TGTGCCAGCAGTTTATCCCTTTATCCGGGGAAAGGTTACAATGAGCAGTTCTTC.

The chain recombines TRBV7-9 with TRBJ2-2, with 10 bases that match TRBD2. V was clipped by 1 base and J by 5 bases; unmatched bases: 7. CDR3 length: 17 amino acids. The germline V gene has CDR1 SEHNR and CDR2 FQNEAQ (reference sequence). The CDR3 nucleotides are TGTGCCAGCAGCTTAGGGCTAGCGGGAGCAAATACCGGGGAGCTGTTTTTT. Translation: CASSLGLAGANTGELFF.

For this clonotype: A junction boundary mismatches the germline segment, possibly from a read error. The rearrangement joins TRBV12-3 or TRBV12-4 to TRBJ2-6, with D uncertain. The CDR3 has 13 amino acids. CDR3: CASSLAASNTEAF. CDR3 bases: TGTGCCAGCAGTTTAGCGGCCTCGAACACTGAAGCTTTC.

This chain connects TRBV11-2 to TRBJ2-7; 7 bases match TRBD2. J lost 5 bases, V lost 6 bases, and 4 bases had no gene match. Germline values: CDR1 SGHAT, CDR2 FQNNGV. The length of the CDR3 is 12 residues. This CDR3 is CASSVGGDEQYF. The CDR3, as DNA: TGTGCCAGCAGTGTGGGGGGGGACGAGCAGTACTTC.

A note on this clonotype: The junction does not match germline at one end; this may be a read error. V is TRBV10-2 and J is TRBJ2-2, with D possibly TRBD2 on 5 matching bases. From germline, CDR1 is WSHSY and CDR2 SAAADI. This CDR3 has 14 residues. CDR3 residues: CASRDRSNTGDLFF. The DNA for the CDR3 is TGCGCCAGCAGGGACCGGTCAAACACCGGGGATCTGTTTTTT.

This clonotype was recorded many times. The chain recombines TRBV6-1 with TRBJ2-7, with D tentatively TRBD2 (7 bases). CDR3 length: 15 residues. The V gene's germline CDR1 is MNHNS and CDR2 SASEGT. The V gene lost 6 bases and the J gene lost 2 bases, with 17 bases spanning the gap. The CDR3 DNA reads TGTGCCAGCAGGGATTTCGGGGGGCTCCCCTACGAGCAGTACTTC. Translating gives CASRDFGGLPYEQYF.

This clonotype was found many times. The rearrangement links TRBV20-1 to TRBJ1-1; D is possibly TRBD1 (5 bases). Germline CDR1 reads DFQATT; CDR2 reads SNEGSKA (reference sequence). CDR3 size: 14 residues. Trimming stripped 3 bases from V and 0 bases from J, with 11 bases between. The CDR3 reads CSARQDTMNTEAFF. The CDR3 coding sequence is TGCAGTGCTAGGCAGGACACGATGAACACTGAAGCTTTCTTT.

V is TRBV20-1 and J is TRBJ2-7; D possibly corresponds to TRBD1 (6 bases). Germline lookup yields CDR1 DFQATT and CDR2 SNEGSKA (reference sequence). Trimming removed 6 bases from V and 0 bases from J, with 15 bases in between. This CDR3 comprises 14 residues. CDR3 in amino acids: CSAAQGQFSYEQYF. The CDR3 region has the DNA TGCAGTGCCGCCCAAGGACAGTTCTCCTACGAGCAGTACTTC.

This clonotype was seen repeatedly, ten times or more. The rearrangement links TRBV20-1 to TRBJ2-3; unclear D gene. Germline CDR1 and CDR2: DFQATT and SNEGSKA (reference sequence). This CDR3 comprises 15 residues. The ends were cut back, 0 bases at V and 2 bases at J, with 12 bases in the middle. Here the CDR3 reads CSARDQSKNTDTQYF. The DNA for the CDR3 is TGCAGTGCTAGAGACCAGTCTAAAAACACAGATACGCAGTATTTT.

This clonotype was seen a single time. The chain combines TRBV7-2 with TRBJ2-5; 9 nucleotides line up with TRBD2. This CDR3 has 18 amino acids. Germline assignment: CDR1 SGHTA and CDR2 FQGNSA. After removal of 1 base from V and 5 bases from J, the junction contained 14 bases not matched to a gene. Here the CDR3 reads CASSLVYGGTSRNETQYF. CDR3 in DNA: TGTGCCAGCAGCTTAGTCTATGGGGGGACTAGCCGCAATGAGACCCAGTACTTC.

Comments on this clonotype: This likely comes from a read error, as the CDR3 has no conserved phenylalanine or tryptophan at its end. The V and J genes are TRBV27 and TRBJ1-2; D is possibly TRBD1 (5 bases). The germline V and J ends were trimmed by 5 bases and 5 bases, with 12 bases remaining between them. The CDR3 spans 13 residues. Germline V gene lookup returns CDR1 MNHEY and CDR2 SMNVEV (reference sequence). This CDR3 is CASSGYGGYGYTS. As DNA, the CDR3 is TGTGCCAGCAGTGGATACGGGGGGTATGGCTACACCTCC.

About this clonotype: No DNA is shown, since the ends of the CDR3 on it are uncertain; the CDR3 is the one TCRdb lists. This chain uses TRBV5-6 with TRBJ2-1; no DNA check was done on the table's D call, TRBD2. Ends included, the CDR3 has 22 residues. Germline assignment: CDR1 SGHDT and CDR2 YYEEEE. CDR3 sequence reads: CASSFYICSARENGRAYNEQFF.

The chain has TRBV12-3 or TRBV12-4 and TRBJ2-2; possible D gene TRBD2, 5 bases. The CDR3 length is 13 residues. V was pared by 7 bases and J by 7 bases, with 13 bases between. The CDR3 DNA follows: TGTGCCAGCAAGACGTCCCGGGGCGGGGAGCTGTTTTTT. As protein: CASKTSRGGELFF.

This clonotype was found a few times. CDR3 residues: CASSLGRQGGYNEQFF. In DNA form, the CDR3 reads TGTGCCAGCAGCTTAGGACGACAGGGGGGATACAATGAGCAGTTCTTC. The chain recombines TRBV7-2 with TRBJ2-7, with 9 bases identical to TRBD1. The J call may be wrong; the DNA end is better matched by TRBJ2-1. Germline CDR1 and CDR2: SGHTA and FQGNSA. The CDR3 runs to 16 residues.

This chain connects TRBV7-9 to TRBJ2-7; perhaps TRBD1 as D (6 bases). The CDR3 covers 14 residues. V lost 5 bases to trimming and J lost 0 bases, with 11 bases between them. The germline V gene encodes CDR1 SEHNR and CDR2 FQNEAQ (reference sequence). The CDR3 loop reads CASSKDRTSYEQYF. The DNA of the CDR3 is TGTGCCAGCAGCAAGGACAGAACCTCCTACGAGCAGTACTTC.

This clonotype was found many times. The rearrangement uses TRBV6-5 and TRBJ1-1, with D hard to call. The CDR3 loop spans 17 amino acids. CDR1 and CDR2 from the germline V gene are MNHEY and SVGAGI. Trimming took 0 bases from V and 1 from J, leaving 15 bases between them. The CDR3 spells CASSYSWQRRSNTEAFF. CDR3 in DNA: TGTGCCAGCAGTTACTCGTGGCAGAGGCGGTCGAACACTGAAGCTTTCTTT.